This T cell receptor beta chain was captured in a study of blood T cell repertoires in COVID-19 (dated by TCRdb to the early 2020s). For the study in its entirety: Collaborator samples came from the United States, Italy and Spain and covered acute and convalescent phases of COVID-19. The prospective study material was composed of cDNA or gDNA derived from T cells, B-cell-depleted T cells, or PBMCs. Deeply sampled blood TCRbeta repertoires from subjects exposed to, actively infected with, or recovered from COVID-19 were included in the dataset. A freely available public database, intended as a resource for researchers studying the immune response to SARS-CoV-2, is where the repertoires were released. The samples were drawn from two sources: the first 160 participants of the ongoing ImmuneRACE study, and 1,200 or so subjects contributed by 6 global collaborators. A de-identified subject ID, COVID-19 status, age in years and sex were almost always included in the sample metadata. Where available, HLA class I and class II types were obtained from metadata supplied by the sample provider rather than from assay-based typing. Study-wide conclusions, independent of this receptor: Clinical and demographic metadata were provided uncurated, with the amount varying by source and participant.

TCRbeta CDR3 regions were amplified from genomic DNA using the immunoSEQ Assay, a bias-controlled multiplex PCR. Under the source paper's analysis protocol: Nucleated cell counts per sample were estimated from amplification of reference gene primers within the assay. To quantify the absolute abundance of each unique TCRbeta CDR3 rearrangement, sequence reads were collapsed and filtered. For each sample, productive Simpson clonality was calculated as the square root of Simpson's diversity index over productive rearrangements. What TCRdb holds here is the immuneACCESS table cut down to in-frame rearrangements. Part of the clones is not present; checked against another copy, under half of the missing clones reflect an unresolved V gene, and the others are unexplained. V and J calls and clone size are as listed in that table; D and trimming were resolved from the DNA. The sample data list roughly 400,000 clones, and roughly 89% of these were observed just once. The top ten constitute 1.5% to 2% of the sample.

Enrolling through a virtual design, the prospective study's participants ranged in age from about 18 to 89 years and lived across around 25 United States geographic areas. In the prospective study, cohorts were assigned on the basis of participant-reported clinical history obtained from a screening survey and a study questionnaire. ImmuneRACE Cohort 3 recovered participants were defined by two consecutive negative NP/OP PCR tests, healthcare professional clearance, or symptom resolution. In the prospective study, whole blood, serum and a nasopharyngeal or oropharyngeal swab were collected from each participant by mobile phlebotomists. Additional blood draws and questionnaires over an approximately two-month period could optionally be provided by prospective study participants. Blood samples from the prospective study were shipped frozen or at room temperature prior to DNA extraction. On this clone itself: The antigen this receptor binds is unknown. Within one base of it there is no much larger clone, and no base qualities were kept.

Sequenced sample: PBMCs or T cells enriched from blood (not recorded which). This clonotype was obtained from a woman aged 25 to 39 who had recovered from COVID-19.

In nucleotides, the sequence is TGCGCCAGCAGCTTGGAGACAGGGCTTAATCAGCCCCAGCATTTT. Its translation reads: CASSLETGLNQPQHF. The rearrangement joined TRBV5-1 to TRBJ1-5, with 7 bases in between that match TRBD1. V is pruned by 0 bases and J by 4 bases, leaving 4 bases of the junction without a gene match. Reading the germline V gene gives CDR1 SGHRS and CDR2 YFSETQ. Counted from cysteine to phenylalanine, this CDR3 has 15 amino acids. Of all the DNA, just the CDR3 is kept, 45 bases in frame from base 1.